This entry describes one TCR beta chain. Its target is not known. Being one base from a much bigger clone, this may be a read error. In building TCR beta libraries, iRepertoire HTBI primers were used together with Arm-PCR of CDR3 regions. One entry per CDR3 protein results from TCRdb running MiXCR on the multiplex PCR reads. The sample records about 290,000 distinct CDR3 sequences, roughly a fifth being singletons. CDR3 length equals 11 residues. CDR1 DFQATT and CDR2 SNEGSKA come from the germline V gene (reference sequence). Time point of the sample: persistent/refractory GD, antithyroid drugs over 5 years with positive TRAb. RNA from PBMCs was the source of the TCR library. This entry is derived from a study of regulatory T cells in long-lasting Graves disease. General study points: Sharing of public clonotypes was greater in persistent patients (under 3,000) than in new patients (about 970).

The receptor was isolated from a female donor with Graves disease. The chain combines TRBV20-1 with TRBJ2-5, with unresolved D. Specimen: peripheral blood mononuclear cells (PBMCs), collected when the disease was refractory, from a patient treated with antithyroid drugs. CDR3 in amino acids: CSSLPQEAQYF. The DNA of the CDR3 is TGCAGTTCGTTACCCCAAGAGGCCCAGTACTTC.